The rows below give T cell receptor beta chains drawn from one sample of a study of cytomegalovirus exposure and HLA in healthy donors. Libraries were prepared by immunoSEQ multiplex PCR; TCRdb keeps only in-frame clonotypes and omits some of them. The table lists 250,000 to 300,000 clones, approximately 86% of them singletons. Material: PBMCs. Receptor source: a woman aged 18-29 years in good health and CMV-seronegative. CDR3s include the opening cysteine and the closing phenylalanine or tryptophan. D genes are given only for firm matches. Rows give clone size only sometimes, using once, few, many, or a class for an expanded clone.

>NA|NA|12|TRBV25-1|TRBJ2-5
CASSDLGETQYF
TGTGCCAGCAGTGACCTCGGGGAGACCCAGTACTTC
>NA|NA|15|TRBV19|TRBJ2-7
CASSIFPDGNYEQYF
TGTGCCAGTAGTATATTTCCCGACGGGAACTACGAGCAGTACTTC
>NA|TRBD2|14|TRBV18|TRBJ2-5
CASSPGLAGETQYF
TGTGCCAGCTCACCCGGACTAGCGGGAGAAACCCAGTACTTC
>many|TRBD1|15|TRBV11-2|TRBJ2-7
CASSFPGGAAYEQYF
TGTGCCAGCAGCTTCCCAGGGGGCGCCGCCTACGAGCAGTACTTC
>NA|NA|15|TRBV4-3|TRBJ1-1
CASSHAGLENTEAFF
TGCGCCAGCAGCCATGCAGGGTTGGAGAACACTGAAGCTTTCTTT
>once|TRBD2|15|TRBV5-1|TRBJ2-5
CASSLGRGGRETQYF
TGCGCCAGCAGCTTGGGACGGGGGGGCCGTGAGACCCAGTACTTC
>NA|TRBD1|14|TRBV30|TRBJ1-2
CAWTPGQMTYGYTF
TGTGCCTGGACACCGGGACAGATGACCTATGGCTACACCTTC
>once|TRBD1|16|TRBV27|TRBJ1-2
CASSLSSHRGLRGYTF
TGTGCCAGCAGTTTATCGTCCCACAGGGGGCTGAGAGGCTACACCTTC
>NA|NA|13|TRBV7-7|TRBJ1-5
CASSPGVGQPQHF
TGTGCTAGCAGCCCGGGGGTGGGACAGCCCCAGCATTTT
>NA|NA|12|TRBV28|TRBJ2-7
CASSPGTYEQYF
TGTGCCAGCAGTCCAGGAACCTACGAGCAGTACTTC
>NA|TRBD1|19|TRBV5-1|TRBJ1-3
CASSPRDRGTPRFGNTIYF
TGCGCCAGCAGCCCCCGCGACAGGGGCACCCCGAGGTTTGGAAACACCATATATTTT
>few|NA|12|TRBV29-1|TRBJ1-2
CSVVDSPYGYTF
TGCAGCGTTGTGGACAGTCCCTATGGCTACACCTTC
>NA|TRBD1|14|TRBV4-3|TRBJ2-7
CASSQGDRTYEQYF
TGCGCCAGCAGCCAAGGGGACAGGACCTACGAGCAGTACTTC
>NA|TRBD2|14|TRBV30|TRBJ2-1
CAWMRGSSYNEQFF
TGTGCCTGGATGCGGGGGTCCTCCTACAATGAGCAGTTCTTC
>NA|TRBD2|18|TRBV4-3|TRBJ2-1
CASSQDPGTSGDYNEQFF
TGCGCCAGCAGCCAAGATCCCGGGACTAGCGGGGATTACAATGAGCAGTTCTTC
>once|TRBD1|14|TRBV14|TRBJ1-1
CASSRQGLNTEAFF
TGTGCCAGCAGCCGACAGGGCCTGAACACTGAAGCTTTCTTT
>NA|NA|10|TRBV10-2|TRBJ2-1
CASSGREQFF
TGCGCCAGCAGTGGGAGAGAGCAGTTCTTC
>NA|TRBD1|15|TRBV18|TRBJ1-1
CASSSRTGVNTEAFF
TGTGCCAGCTCATCTCGGACAGGAGTGAACACTGAAGCTTTCTTT
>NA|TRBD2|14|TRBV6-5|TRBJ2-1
CASSPRTSFNEQFF
TGTGCCAGCAGTCCTAGGACTAGCTTCAATGAGCAGTTCTTC
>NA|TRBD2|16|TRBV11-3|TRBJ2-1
CASSQGRLAAYNEQFF
TGTGCCAGCAGCCAGGGCCGGCTAGCGGCCTACAATGAGCAGTTCTTC
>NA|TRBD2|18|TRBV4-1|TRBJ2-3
CASSQERLAGGITDTQYF
TGCGCCAGCAGCCAAGAACGACTAGCGGGAGGGATCACAGATACGCAGTATTTT
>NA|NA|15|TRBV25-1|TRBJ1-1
CASSESGSLNTEAFF
TGTGCCAGCAGTGAATCTGGTAGTTTGAACACTGAAGCTTTCTTT
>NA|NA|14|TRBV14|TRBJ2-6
CASSRQLGANVLTF
TGTGCCAGCAGCCGACAACTTGGGGCCAACGTCCTGACTTTC
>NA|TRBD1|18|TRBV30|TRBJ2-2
CAGGFRYGQGGNTGELFF
TGTGCCGGGGGTTTCCGATATGGACAGGGAGGGAACACCGGGGAGCTGTTTTTT
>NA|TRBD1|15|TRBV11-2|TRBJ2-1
CASRSPGTGTNEQFF
TGTGCCAGCAGGTCCCCCGGGACAGGTACGAATGAGCAGTTCTTC
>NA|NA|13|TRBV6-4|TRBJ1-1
CASSEVEGTEAFF
TGTGCCAGCAGTGAGGTGGAGGGGACTGAAGCTTTCTTT
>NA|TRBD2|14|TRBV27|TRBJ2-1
CASSLGGRGNEQFF
TGTGCCAGCAGTTTAGGCGGGAGGGGCAATGAGCAGTTCTTC
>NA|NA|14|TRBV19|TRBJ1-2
CASSISGRGPGYTF
TGTGCCAGTAGTATAAGTGGCAGGGGCCCCGGCTACACCTTC
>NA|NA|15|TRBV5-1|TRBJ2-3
CASSLGAYSTDTQYF
TGCGCCAGCAGCCTTGGTGCCTATAGCACAGATACGCAGTATTTT